One sample yielded the 29 T cell receptor beta chains listed below, sequenced in a study of T cell responses to AZD1222 COVID-19 vaccine. Clones were read by immunoSEQ multiplex PCR, and TCRdb kept only the in-frame ones, dropping some. The sample shows 25,000 to 30,000 clones, roughly 93% of them seen only once. The starting material was peripheral blood, obtained on day 0 of AZD1222 vaccination. These receptors all stem from an adult in good health.

V and J are TRBV4-3 and TRBJ2-1; D remains unclear. With 0 bases removed from V and 4 bases from J, the gap between germline ends came to 7 bases. The germline V gene has CDR1 LGHNA and CDR2 YSLEER. The CDR3 has 14 amino acids. The CDR3 is CASSQDGLYNEQFF. CDR3 nucleotides: TGCGCCAGCAGCCAAGATGGCCTTTACAATGAGCAGTTCTTC.

The V call is TRBV3-1 (or the pseudogene TRBV3-2), the J call TRBJ1-4, with D tentatively TRBD1 (5 bases). The germline gives CDR1 LGHDT, CDR2 YNNKEL (reference sequence). CDR3 length: 18 residues. Trimming removed 0 bases at V and 8 bases at J, with 22 bases between. In DNA, the CDR3 is TGTGCCAGCAGCCAAGACCCTCGGTTAAGTGGGGGGAAGGAAAAACTGTTTTTT. It translates to CASSQDPRLSGGKEKLFF.

This clone was seen once. The chain employs TRBV12-3 or TRBV12-4 and TRBJ2-7; D unresolved. The CDR3 loop spans 11 amino acids. The V gene lost 5 bases and the J gene lost 3 bases, with 5 bases spanning the gap. CDR3 in amino acids: CASSRNYEQYF. CDR3 DNA sequence: TGTGCCAGCAGTCGGAACTACGAGCAGTACTTC.

This clone was observed a handful of times. This rearrangement joins TRBV10-2 to TRBJ1-5, with a weak D call TRBD1 (6 bases). Trimming pared 3 bases from V and 4 bases from J, leaving 13 bases between. Germline loops: CDR1 WSHSY, CDR2 SAAADI. The CDR3 sequence is 15 residues long. The CDR3 DNA reads as TGCGCCAGCAGTGACCAAGGGGGGTTGAATCAGCCCCAGCATTTT. Its protein is CASSDQGGLNQPQHF.

The V call is TRBV24-1, the J call TRBJ2-3, with no clear D. The germline V and J ends were trimmed by 8 bases and 4 bases, with 3 bases remaining between them. Looked up from germline, CDR1 is KGHDR and CDR2 is SFDVKD. The CDR3 runs to 10 residues. This CDR3 is CATKPDTQYF. CDR3 nucleotide sequence: TGTGCCACCAAGCCAGATACGCAGTATTTT.

The chain has TRBV30 and TRBJ1-6; TRBD1 might be the D (6 bases). CDR1 and CDR2 from the germline V gene are GTSNPN and SVGIG (reference sequence). This CDR3 comprises 13 residues. The V and J ends lost 5 bases and 10 bases respectively, with 15 bases between them. CDR3 nucleotide sequence: TGTGCCTGGGAGAGGGGGATGGGCTCACCCCTCCACTTT. Protein product: CAWERGMGSPLHF.

In DNA, the CDR3 is TGTGCCAGCTCACGGGGCAGAGACTACGAGCAGTACTTC. Amino acids: CASSRGRDYEQYF. The rearrangement joins TRBV18 to TRBJ2-7, with D tentatively TRBD1 (5 bases). V lost 4 bases and J 3 bases, leaving 10 bases between the germline ends. Germline V CDR1 and CDR2: KGHSH, LQKENI. This CDR3 contains 13 residues.

The CDR3 sequence is CATSSWTGVNTEAFF. The DNA for the CDR3 is TGTGCCACCAGCAGCTGGACAGGGGTGAACACTGAAGCTTTCTTT. The chain recombines TRBV15 with TRBJ1-1, with 9 bases identical to TRBD1. V lost 3 bases, J lost 0 bases, and 2 bases stayed unmatched. The CDR3 covers 15 residues. Per the germline V gene, CDR1 is LNHNV and CDR2 is YYDKDF (reference sequence).

J is TRBJ1-5 and V is TRBV7-2; D gene uncertain. V gave up 4 bases and J gave up 7 bases, with 14 bases separating them. This CDR3 is built from 14 residues. Germline V lookup: CDR1 SGHTA, CDR2 FQGNSA. CDR3 loop: CASSSGPVLQPQHF. CDR3 nucleotide sequence: TGTGCCAGCAGCTCCGGACCAGTTCTCCAGCCCCAGCATTTT.

This sequence joins TRBV5-5 and TRBJ1-1; TRBD1 matches 8 bases. The CDR3 has 16 residues. From germline, CDR1 is SGHKS and CDR2 YYEKEE (reference sequence). Germline trimming cut 0 bases from V and 3 bases from J; bases unmatched to any gene: 7. The CDR3 region is CASSLGDRGRYTEAFF. Written as DNA, the CDR3 is TGTGCCAGCAGCTTGGGAGACAGGGGACGGTACACTGAAGCTTTCTTT.

This clone appeared a single time. This chain joins TRBV5-1 and TRBJ2-7; 8 bases match TRBD2. The V gene end was trimmed by 1 base and the J gene end by 1 base; junction bases not matched to a gene: 10. Germline assignment: CDR1 SGHRS and CDR2 YFSETQ. The CDR3 spans 17 residues. In DNA form, the CDR3 reads TGCGCCAGCAGCTTGCGGGGGGGGCCCCTCTTATCCTACGAGCAGTACTTC. Its protein is CASSLRGGPLLSYEQYF.

V is TRBV14 and J is TRBJ2-7, with D tentatively TRBD1 (6 bases). Germline V gene data show CDR1 as SGHDN and CDR2 as FVKESK. The V gene lost 2 bases and the J gene lost 4 bases, with 24 bases spanning the gap. The CDR3 has 18 residues. The CDR3 DNA reads TGTGCCAGCAGCCAAAGGTTGAGTCTGAACCCTCAGGGGTACGAGCAGTACTTC. Translated: CASSQRLSLNPQGYEQYF.

This rearrangement joins TRBV7-9 to TRBJ2-2; D ambiguous. With 7 bases removed from V and 1 base from J, the gap between germline ends came to 10 bases. CDR1 and CDR2 from the germline V gene are SEHNR and FQNEAQ (reference sequence). This CDR3 is 14 amino acids long. The CDR3 spells CASIPDKNTGELFF. CDR3 coding DNA: TGTGCCAGCATCCCCGACAAGAACACCGGGGAGCTGTTTTTT.

The chain joins TRBV28 to TRBJ1-5; D unresolved. There are 13 residues in the CDR3. Trimming removed 7 bases at V and 1 base at J, with 8 bases between. Germline assignment: CDR1 MDHEN and CDR2 SYDVKM. The CDR3 DNA follows: TGTGCCAGCAATGACGACAGCAATCAGCCCCAGCATTTT. As protein: CASNDDSNQPQHF.

The chain employs TRBV10-2 and TRBJ2-7; D call uncertain. This CDR3 is 15 amino acids long. The V gene's germline CDR1 is WSHSY and CDR2 SAAADI. The germline V and J ends were trimmed by 8 bases and 3 bases, with 20 bases remaining between them. The CDR3, as DNA: TGCGCCAGCCAAGATGCCTTTAGGAACATCTACGAGCAGTACTTC. Amino acid sequence: CASQDAFRNIYEQYF.

This clone was observed once. The genes are TRBV11-2 and TRBJ2-3, with no clear D. Deletions cut 2 bases from V and 6 bases from J, with 6 bases between. This CDR3 has 12 residues. Germline values: CDR1 SGHAT, CDR2 FQNNGV. CDR3 sequence (DNA): TGTGCCAGCAGCTTACAGTCGGATACGCAGTATTTT. This translates into CASSLQSDTQYF.

The chain employs TRBV7-2 and TRBJ2-7; D perhaps matches TRBD2 (7 bases). The V end was cut by 7 bases, the J end by 3 bases, with 19 bases between. The V gene's germline CDR1 is SGHTA and CDR2 FQGNSA. This CDR3 comprises 15 residues. This chain's CDR3 is CASIYRGGGNYEQYF. The CDR3 nucleotides read TGTGCCAGCATCTACCGAGGGGGGGGGAACTACGAGCAGTACTTC.

The chain has TRBV19 and TRBJ1-3; D is undetermined. The CDR3 loop spans 16 amino acids. Germline CDR1 reads LNHDA; CDR2 reads SQIVND (reference sequence). The V end lost 6 bases, the J end lost 0 bases, and 15 bases lay between the germline ends. The CDR3 sequence: CASRYGAVFSGNTIYF. CDR3 nucleotide sequence: TGTGCCAGTAGATATGGAGCAGTCTTCTCTGGAAACACCATATATTTT.

The genes are TRBV6-1 and TRBJ2-2, with 8 bases lining up with TRBD1. Germline lookup yields CDR1 MNHNS and CDR2 SASEGT. The CDR3 has 17 residues. The J segment lost 0 bases and the V segment lost 3 bases, leaving 6 bases of the junction unmatched. The CDR3 loop is CASSDGTGFTNTGELFF. The CDR3 bases are TGTGCCAGCAGTGACGGGACAGGTTTTACGAACACCGGGGAGCTGTTTTTT.

The rearrangement joins TRBV18 to TRBJ1-4, with 10 positions matching TRBD1. The CDR3 sequence is 17 residues long. Looked up from germline, CDR1 is KGHSH and CDR2 is LQKENI. V lost 1 base to trimming and J lost 8 bases; unmatched junction nucleotides: 10. The CDR3 loop reads CASSPLGLGQGEEKLFF. The CDR3 DNA is TGTGCCAGCTCACCACTAGGGCTCGGACAGGGGGAGGAAAAACTGTTTTTT.

The chain joins TRBV30 to TRBJ2-4; TRBD1 matches at 8 bases. V shed 7 bases, J shed 7 bases, and the junction held 12 bases outside the gene matches. CDR3 length: 14 amino acids. Germline assignment: CDR1 GTSNPN and CDR2 SVGIG (reference sequence). This CDR3 is CASSTGALGNIQYF. The CDR3 DNA reads as TGTGCCTCCTCGACAGGGGCCCTGGGGAACATTCAGTACTTC.

V is TRBV30 and J is TRBJ1-1, with D possibly being TRBD1 (6 bases). With 5 bases removed from V and 5 bases from J, the gap between germline ends came to 15 bases. Germline V lookup: CDR1 GTSNPN, CDR2 SVGIG (reference sequence). The length of the CDR3 is 13 residues. In DNA, the CDR3 is TGTGCCTGGGCTACTTTAGGGGGGACTGAAGCTTTCTTT. Protein product: CAWATLGGTEAFF.

The chain couples TRBV5-1 to TRBJ2-3, with 10 bases aligning to TRBD1. Losses at the gene ends were 0 bases for V and 5 bases for J; bases not matched to a gene: 3. The CDR3 length is 15 residues. Germline CDR1 reads SGHRS; CDR2 reads YFSETQ. CDR3 amino acids: CASSLGQGAQDTQYF. CDR3 nucleotides: TGCGCCAGCAGCTTGGGACAGGGGGCGCAAGATACGCAGTATTTT.

The rearrangement links TRBV15 to TRBJ1-6; D is undetermined. There are 15 residues in the CDR3. Between the trimmed V and J ends, which lost 5 bases and 6 bases, there was a span of 14 bases. Germline V gives CDR1 LNHNV, CDR2 YYDKDF (reference sequence). The CDR3 protein is CATSPDKAVNSPLHF. The CDR3 region has the DNA TGTGCCACCAGCCCAGATAAGGCGGTTAATTCACCCCTCCACTTT.

The gene calls are TRBV6-2 or TRBV6-3 and TRBJ1-5; 7 bases match TRBD1. The CDR3 contains 15 residues. V was pared by 2 bases and J by 9 bases, with 10 bases of the junction left unmatched. The germline CDR1 and CDR2 sequences are MNHEY and SVGEGT. The CDR3, as DNA: TGTGCCAGCAGTTACCTCGACAGGGACTCTGGGCCCCAGCATTTT. It is translated as CASSYLDRDSGPQHF.

A single count supports this clone. The chain combines TRBV9 with TRBJ2-2; no reliable D call. Germline V gene sequence: CDR1 SGDLS, CDR2 YYNGEE. There are 14 residues in the CDR3. V was trimmed by 0 bases and J by 7 bases, leaving 10 bases between them. This CDR3 reads CASSVARGGGELFF. The CDR3 coding sequence is TGTGCCAGCAGCGTAGCTCGAGGCGGCGGGGAGCTGTTTTTT.

The chain recombines TRBV5-1 with TRBJ2-4, with TRBD1 identical over 10 bases. This CDR3 is 16 amino acids long. V shed 4 bases and J 1 base; nucleotides not matched to a gene: 5. The germline CDR1 and CDR2 sequences are SGHRS and YFSETQ. Written as DNA, the CDR3 is TGCGCCAGCAGCACGACAGGGGGCATGGCCAAAAACATTCAGTACTTC. Its translation: CASSTTGGMAKNIQYF.

The chain carries TRBV9 and TRBJ2-1; tentatively, D is TRBD2 (6 bases). V was clipped by 3 bases and J by 4 bases, with 14 bases between them. CDR1 is SGDLS, CDR2 YYNGEE, per germline. The CDR3 is 15 residues long. The DNA for the CDR3 is TGTGCCAGCAGCGCCCGCGGGACCTCTTACAATGAGCAGTTCTTC. It translates to CASSARGTSYNEQFF.

This clone was detected once. The chain combines TRBV19 with TRBJ1-2; D is possibly TRBD1 (6 bases). V lost 2 bases and J lost 2, with 6 bases in between. Germline V gene sequence: CDR1 LNHDA, CDR2 SQIVND (reference sequence). CDR3 length equals 13 residues. The CDR3 nucleotides are TGTGCCAGTAGTATAACAGGGAACTATGGCTACACCTTC. Encoded protein: CASSITGNYGYTF.